This T cell receptor (beta chain) was captured by sequencing in a study of cytomegalovirus exposure and HLA in healthy donors. Study-wide results and limits: Reports credit the classifier with highly specific, highly sensitive diagnosis of cytomegalovirus status. Subsequent analysis of the 110 or so validation repertoires found a tendency for first-cohort TCR clusters to co-occur. Specific recognition of CMV antigens was confirmed in vitro for three chains (all CMV-associated). The authors enumerated 164 TCR beta chains as linked to cytomegalovirus.

Germline V CDR1 and CDR2: GTSNPN, SVGIG (reference sequence). This CDR3 comprises 14 residues. The ends were cut back, 2 bases at V and 8 bases at J, with 18 bases in the middle. Measured with immunoSEQ multiplex PCR; TCRdb has only the in-frame clones, and not every one. Here the sample spans 55,000 to 65,000 clones, around 90% being singletons. Notes on this clone: The antigen remains undetermined.

This chain connects TRBV30 to TRBJ1-2; weak D call: TRBD1 (6 bases). The receptor's source is a man between 18 and 29 years old in good health and CMV-seronegative. The sequencing sample was made of PBMCs. CDR3 DNA sequence: TGTGCCTGGAGTTTATTGGGGGGGCGAGAGGGCTACACCTTC. Protein: CAWSLLGGREGYTF.